This T cell receptor beta chain was captured in a study of T cell responses to AZD1222 COVID-19 vaccine (dated by TCRdb to the early 2020s). Concerning the study at large: Because spike-specific TCR depth and breadth did not differ between the two schedules, AZD1222 recipients who got a second dose at roughly 4 weeks were pooled with those who got a second dose at roughly 12 weeks. Trial participants were enrolled by age into subgroups of 18-55, 56-69 and 70-plus years, and around 150, 28 and 57 TCR-sequenced participants, respectively, were included in these subgroups. TCR sequencing covered some 250 trial participants: 200 to 220 given two doses of AZD1222 and approximately 26 given two doses of MenACWY control vaccine.

The CDR3 regions of human TCRbeta chains were subjected to immunosequencing. As for the original processing: TCRs in the repertoires were matched against a reference library of SARS-CoV-2-specific TCRs that had been generated with the MIRA antigen-specificity platform. Breadth meant the fraction of unique TCRs that were SARS-CoV-2-associated, whereas depth meant the fraction of total T cells that were SARS-CoV-2-associated. Using the MIRA data, every spike-specific TCR was mapped to the spike region that the TCR reacted to and assigned to either a CD4 or a CD8 class. Log10-transformed breadth and depth values were compared by one-way ANOVA with Sidak's multiple comparisons tests. Drawn from immuneACCESS, this table holds only the in-frame rearrangements with V and J called that TCRdb kept. Clones are partly lost; checked studies trace under half to an unresolved V gene and leave the rest unexplained. V, J and clone size are those of that table, while D and trimming were read from the DNA. Counted in this sample were 120,000 or so clones; approximately 90% of them appeared once. The biggest ten clones account for about 3% of the sample.

The germline V gene encodes CDR1 LGHNA and CDR2 YSLEER. The CDR3 covers 15 residues, taking in both the cysteine and the phenylalanine. Left in the record is the CDR3 DNA by itself, 45 bases read in frame from the first base. A distance of 12 bases separates the germline ends of V and J, which lose 0 bases and 4 bases respectively. The time point label, as the study defines it: baseline before first vaccination. Samples from vaccinated people were obtained from the UK trials COV001 and COV002, which included a single-blind randomized controlled phase 2/3 trial of AZD1222 (ChAdOx1 nCoV-19) in healthy adults. For TCRbeta chain sequencing, PBMC samples from trial participants were taken at day 0 and at day 28 after the second dose. Points the paper makes about the study in general: No day 14 peak-response samples were available, so repertoires were characterized only after the peak T cell response. After two AZD1222 doses, both the breadth and the depth of spike-specific TCRs were significantly higher than at day 0 and than in MenACWY recipients. Participants were mostly white British and included more females than males, and it was suggested by the authors that clonal diversity may have been underestimated. Conclusions about previously exposed vaccinees are limited because only 6 or 7 AZD1222 recipients were SARS-CoV-2 seropositive at baseline. Reportedly, almost half of the unique spike-specific TCRs recognized epitopes lying outside the regions that are mutated in the B.1.351 and B.1.1.7 variants. In the small 56-69-year group, the increase in depth fell short of significance, most likely because of low power. CD4 TCRs associated with the vaccine covered the entire spike protein, and the dominant responses were in regions 160-218 and 743-854.

Worth noting for this clone: Its antigen has not been determined. No clone much larger than this one lies a single base away; base qualities are absent.

The sequence links TRBV4-3 to TRBJ1-2, with no reliable assignment of the D segment. This specimen consisted of peripheral blood, obtained on day 0 of AZD1222 vaccination. The sequence was obtained from an adult in good health. The CDR3 sequence is CASSQERKGPYGYTF. Read as DNA, the sequence is TGCGCCAGCAGCCAAGAAAGGAAGGGCCCCTATGGCTACACCTTC.